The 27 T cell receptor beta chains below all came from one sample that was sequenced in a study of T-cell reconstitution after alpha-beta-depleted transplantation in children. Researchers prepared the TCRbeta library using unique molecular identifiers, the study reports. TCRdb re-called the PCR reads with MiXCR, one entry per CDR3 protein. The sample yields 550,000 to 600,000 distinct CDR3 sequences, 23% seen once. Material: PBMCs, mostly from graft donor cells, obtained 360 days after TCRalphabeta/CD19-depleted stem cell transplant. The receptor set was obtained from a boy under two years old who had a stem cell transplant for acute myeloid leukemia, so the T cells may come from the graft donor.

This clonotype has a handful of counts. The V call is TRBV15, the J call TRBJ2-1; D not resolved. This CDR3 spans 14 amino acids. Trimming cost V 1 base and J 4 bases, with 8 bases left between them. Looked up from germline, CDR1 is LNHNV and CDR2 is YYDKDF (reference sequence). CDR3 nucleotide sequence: TGTGCCACCAGCAGAGCCGGGTCGTACAATGAGCAGTTCTTC. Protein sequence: CATSRAGSYNEQFF.

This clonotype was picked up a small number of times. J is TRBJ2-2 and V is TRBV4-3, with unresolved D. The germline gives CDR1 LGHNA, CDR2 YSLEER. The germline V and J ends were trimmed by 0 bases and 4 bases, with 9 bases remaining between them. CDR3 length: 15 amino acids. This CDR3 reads CASSQEVVGTGELFF. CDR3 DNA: TGCGCCAGCAGCCAAGAAGTAGTAGGCACCGGGGAGCTGTTTTTT.

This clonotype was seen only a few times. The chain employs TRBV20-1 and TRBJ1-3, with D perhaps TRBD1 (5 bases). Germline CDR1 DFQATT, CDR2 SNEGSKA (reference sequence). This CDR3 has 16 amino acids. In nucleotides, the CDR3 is TGCGGCTTCAGTTTGGGAGTGGGGGTCTCTGGAAACACCATATATTTT. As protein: CGFSLGVGVSGNTIYF.

The CDR3 bases are TGCAGTGCTAACGGGGGGCCCTCTTACAATGAGCAGTTCTTC. Amino acid sequence: CSANGGPSYNEQFF. The gene calls are TRBV20-1 and TRBJ2-1, with a tentative D call TRBD2 (7 bases). In germline, CDR1 is DFQATT, CDR2 SNEGSKA (reference sequence). V lost 4 bases, J lost 4 bases, and 14 bases lay in between. This CDR3 spans 14 amino acids.

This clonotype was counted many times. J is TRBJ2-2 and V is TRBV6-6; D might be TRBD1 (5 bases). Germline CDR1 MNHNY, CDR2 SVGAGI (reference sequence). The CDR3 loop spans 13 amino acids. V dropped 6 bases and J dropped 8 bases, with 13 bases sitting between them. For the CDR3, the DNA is TGTGCCAGCAGGGGGCTCGAATTTGGGGAGCTGTTTTTT. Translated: CASRGLEFGELFF.

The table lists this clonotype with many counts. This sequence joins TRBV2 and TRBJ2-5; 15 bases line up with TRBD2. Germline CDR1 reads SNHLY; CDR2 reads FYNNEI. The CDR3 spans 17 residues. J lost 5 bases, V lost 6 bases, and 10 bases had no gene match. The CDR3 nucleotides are TGTGCCAGCAGCTGGACTAGCGGGGGGGTTTCTTATGAGACCCAGTACTTC. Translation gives CASSWTSGGVSYETQYF.

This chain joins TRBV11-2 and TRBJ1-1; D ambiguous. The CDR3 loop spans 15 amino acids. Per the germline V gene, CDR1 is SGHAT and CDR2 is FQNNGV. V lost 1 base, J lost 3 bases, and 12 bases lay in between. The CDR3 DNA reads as TGTGCCAGCAGCTTAGGTACGGAGATAGACACTGAAGCTTTCTTT. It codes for CASSLGTEIDTEAFF.

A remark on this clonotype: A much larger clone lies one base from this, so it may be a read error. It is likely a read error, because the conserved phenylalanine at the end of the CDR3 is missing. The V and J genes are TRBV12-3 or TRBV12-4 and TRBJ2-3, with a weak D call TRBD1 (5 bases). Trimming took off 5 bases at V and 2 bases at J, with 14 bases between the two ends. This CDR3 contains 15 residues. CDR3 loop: CASSVMGPLTDTQYY. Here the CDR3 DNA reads TGTGCCAGCAGTGTGATGGGGCCCCTCACAGATACGCAGTATTAT.

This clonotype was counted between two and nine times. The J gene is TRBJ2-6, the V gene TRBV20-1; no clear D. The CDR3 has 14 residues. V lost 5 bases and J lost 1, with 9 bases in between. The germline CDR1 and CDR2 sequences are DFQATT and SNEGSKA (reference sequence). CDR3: CSAPSTSGANVLTF. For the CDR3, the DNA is TGCAGTGCTCCTTCAACTTCTGGGGCCAACGTCCTGACTTTC.

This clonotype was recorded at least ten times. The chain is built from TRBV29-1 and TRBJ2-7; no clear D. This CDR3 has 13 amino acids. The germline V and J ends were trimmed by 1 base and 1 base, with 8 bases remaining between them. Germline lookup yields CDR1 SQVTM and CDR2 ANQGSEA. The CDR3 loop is CSVEGPLSYEQYF. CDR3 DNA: TGCAGCGTTGAAGGCCCCCTTTCCTACGAGCAGTACTTC.

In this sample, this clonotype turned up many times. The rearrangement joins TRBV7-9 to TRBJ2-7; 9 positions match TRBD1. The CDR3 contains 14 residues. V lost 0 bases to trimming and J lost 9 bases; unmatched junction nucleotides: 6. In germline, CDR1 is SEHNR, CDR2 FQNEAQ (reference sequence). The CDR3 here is CASSLAGQGGVQYV. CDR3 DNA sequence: TGTGCCAGCAGCTTAGCGGGACAGGGAGGCGTGCAGTACGTC.

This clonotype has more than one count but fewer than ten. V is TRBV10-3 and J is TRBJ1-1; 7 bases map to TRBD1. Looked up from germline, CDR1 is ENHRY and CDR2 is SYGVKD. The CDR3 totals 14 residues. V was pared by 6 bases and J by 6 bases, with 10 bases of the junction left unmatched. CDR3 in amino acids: CAIRGQPLHAEAFF. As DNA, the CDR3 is TGTGCCATCAGGGGACAGCCCCTGCACGCTGAAGCTTTCTTT.

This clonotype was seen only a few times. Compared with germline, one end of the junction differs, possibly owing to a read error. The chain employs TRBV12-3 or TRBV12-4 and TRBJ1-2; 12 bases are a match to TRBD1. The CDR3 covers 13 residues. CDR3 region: CASSSRRDRGLSF. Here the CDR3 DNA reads TGTGCCAGCAGTTCCCGGCGGGACAGGGGGCTCTCCTTC.

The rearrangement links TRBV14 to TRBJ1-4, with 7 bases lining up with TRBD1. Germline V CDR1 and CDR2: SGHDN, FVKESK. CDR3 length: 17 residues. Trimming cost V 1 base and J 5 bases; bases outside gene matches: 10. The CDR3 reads CASSQAPLGTVNEKLFF. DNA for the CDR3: TGTGCCAGCAGCCAAGCCCCCCTCGGGACAGTCAATGAAAAACTGTTTTTT.

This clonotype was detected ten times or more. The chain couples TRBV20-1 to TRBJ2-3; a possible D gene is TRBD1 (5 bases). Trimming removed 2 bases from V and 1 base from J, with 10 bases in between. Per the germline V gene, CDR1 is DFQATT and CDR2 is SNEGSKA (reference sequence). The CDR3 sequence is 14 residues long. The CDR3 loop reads CSARRGWGTDTQYF. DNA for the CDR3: TGCAGTGCTAGAAGGGGTTGGGGCACAGATACGCAGTATTTT.

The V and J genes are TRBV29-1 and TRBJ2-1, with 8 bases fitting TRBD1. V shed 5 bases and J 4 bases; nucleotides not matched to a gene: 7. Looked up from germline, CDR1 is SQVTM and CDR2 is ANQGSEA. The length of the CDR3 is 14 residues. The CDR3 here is CSVKTGGGYNEQFF. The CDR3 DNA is TGCAGCGTTAAAACAGGGGGTGGATACAATGAGCAGTTCTTC.

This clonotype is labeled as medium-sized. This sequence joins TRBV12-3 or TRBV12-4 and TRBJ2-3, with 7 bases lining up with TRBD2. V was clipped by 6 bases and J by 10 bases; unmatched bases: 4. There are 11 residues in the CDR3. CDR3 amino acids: CASSGDYSQYF. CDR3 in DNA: TGTGCCAGCAGCGGGGACTATTCGCAGTATTTT.

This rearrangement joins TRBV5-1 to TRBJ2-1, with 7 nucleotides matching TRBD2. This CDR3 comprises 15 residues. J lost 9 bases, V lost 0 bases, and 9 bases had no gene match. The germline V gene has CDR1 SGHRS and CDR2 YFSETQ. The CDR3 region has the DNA TGCGCCAGCAGCTTGGTTGCGGGGGTATGGCGTGAGCAGTTCTTC. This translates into CASSLVAGVWREQFF.

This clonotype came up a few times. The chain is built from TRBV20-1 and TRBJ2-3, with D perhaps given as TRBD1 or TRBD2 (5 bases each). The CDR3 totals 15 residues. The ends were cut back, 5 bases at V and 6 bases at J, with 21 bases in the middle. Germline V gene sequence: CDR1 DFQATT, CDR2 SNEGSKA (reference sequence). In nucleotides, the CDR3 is TGCAGTGCTCAACCCGGGACGAATTCTTTGGATACGCAGTATTTT. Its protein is CSAQPGTNSLDTQYF.

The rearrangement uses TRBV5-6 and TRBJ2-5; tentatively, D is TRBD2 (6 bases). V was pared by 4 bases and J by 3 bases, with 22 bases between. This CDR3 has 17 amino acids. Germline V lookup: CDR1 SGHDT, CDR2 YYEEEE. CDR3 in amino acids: CASSGQPTLLAEETQYF. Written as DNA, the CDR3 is TGTGCCAGCAGCGGGCAACCTACCTTATTAGCGGAAGAGACCCAGTACTTC.

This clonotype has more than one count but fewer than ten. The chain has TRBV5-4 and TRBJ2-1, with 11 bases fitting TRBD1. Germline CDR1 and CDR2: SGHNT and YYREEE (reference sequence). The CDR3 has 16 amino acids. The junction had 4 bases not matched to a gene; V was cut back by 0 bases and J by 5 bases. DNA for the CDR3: TGTGCCAGCAGCTTGGGGGGACAGGGGGGACACAATGAGCAGTTCTTC. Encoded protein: CASSLGGQGGHNEQFF.

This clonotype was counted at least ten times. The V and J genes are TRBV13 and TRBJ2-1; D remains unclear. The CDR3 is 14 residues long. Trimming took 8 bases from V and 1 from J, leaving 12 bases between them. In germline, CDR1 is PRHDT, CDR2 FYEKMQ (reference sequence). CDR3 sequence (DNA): TGTGCCAGCTTCCTGGCGCTGTCCTACAATGAGCAGTTCTTC. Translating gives CASFLALSYNEQFF.

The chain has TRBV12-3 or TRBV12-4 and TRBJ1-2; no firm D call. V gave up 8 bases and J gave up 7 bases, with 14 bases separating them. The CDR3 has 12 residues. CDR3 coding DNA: TGTGCCAGCGGCGAATGGGTCGGTGGCTACACCTTC. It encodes CASGEWVGGYTF.

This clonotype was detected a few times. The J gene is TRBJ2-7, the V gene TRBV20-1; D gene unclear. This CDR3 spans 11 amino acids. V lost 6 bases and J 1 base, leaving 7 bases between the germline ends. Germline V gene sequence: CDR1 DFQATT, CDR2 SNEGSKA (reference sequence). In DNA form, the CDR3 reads TGCAGTGCCCGGCATTCCTACGAGCAGTACTTC. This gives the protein CSARHSYEQYF.

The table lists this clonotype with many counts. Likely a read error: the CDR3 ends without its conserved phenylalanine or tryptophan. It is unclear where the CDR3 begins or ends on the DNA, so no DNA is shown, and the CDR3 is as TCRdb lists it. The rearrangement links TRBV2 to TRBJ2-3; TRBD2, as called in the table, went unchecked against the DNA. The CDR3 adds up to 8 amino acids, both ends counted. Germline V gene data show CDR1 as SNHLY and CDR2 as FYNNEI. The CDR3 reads CASSPSGG.

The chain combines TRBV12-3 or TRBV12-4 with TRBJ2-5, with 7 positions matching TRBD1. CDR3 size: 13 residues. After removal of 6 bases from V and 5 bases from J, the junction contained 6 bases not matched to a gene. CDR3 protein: CASRLTGVETQYF. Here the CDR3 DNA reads TGTGCCAGCAGGCTCACAGGGGTCGAGACCCAGTACTTC.

DNA for the CDR3: TGCAGTGCTTGTCAGGGGATTCGGTCCTACGAGCAGTACGTC. It yields the protein CSACQGIRSYEQYV. The rearrangement uses TRBV20-1 and TRBJ2-7; D is perhaps TRBD1 (6 bases). Deletions cut 5 bases from V and 1 base from J, with 15 bases between. Germline V lookup: CDR1 DFQATT, CDR2 SNEGSKA (reference sequence). The CDR3 spans 14 residues.